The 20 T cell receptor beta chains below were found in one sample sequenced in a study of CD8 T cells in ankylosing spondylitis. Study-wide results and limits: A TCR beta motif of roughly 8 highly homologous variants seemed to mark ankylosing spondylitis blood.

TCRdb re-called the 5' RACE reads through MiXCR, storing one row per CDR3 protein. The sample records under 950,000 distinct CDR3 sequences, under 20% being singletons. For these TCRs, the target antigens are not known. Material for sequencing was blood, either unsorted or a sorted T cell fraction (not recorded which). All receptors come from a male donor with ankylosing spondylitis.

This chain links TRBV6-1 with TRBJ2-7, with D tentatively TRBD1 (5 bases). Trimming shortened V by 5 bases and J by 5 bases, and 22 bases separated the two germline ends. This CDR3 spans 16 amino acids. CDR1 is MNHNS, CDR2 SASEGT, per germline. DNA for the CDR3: TGTGCCAGCAGTCCACGATCAGCCTCCCAGGGTAACGAGCAGTACTTC. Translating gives CASSPRSASQGNEQYF.

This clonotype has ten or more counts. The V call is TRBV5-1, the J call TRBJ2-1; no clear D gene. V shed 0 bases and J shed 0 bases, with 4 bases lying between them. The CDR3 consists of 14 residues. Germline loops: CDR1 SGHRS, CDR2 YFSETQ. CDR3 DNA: TGCGCCAGCAGCTTGGCCAACTCCTACAATGAGCAGTTCTTC. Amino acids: CASSLANSYNEQFF.

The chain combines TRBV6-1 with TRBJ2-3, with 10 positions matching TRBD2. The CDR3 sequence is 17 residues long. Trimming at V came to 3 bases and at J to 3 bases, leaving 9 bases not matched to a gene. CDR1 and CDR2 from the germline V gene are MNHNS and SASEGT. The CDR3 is CASSEVLAGGGTDTQYF. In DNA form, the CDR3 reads TGTGCCAGCAGTGAGGTTTTAGCGGGAGGAGGTACAGATACGCAGTATTTT.

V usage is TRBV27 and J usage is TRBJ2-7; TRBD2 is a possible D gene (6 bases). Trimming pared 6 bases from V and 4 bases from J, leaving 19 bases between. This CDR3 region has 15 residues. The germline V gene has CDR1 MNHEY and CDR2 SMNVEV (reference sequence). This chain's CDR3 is CASSRREGGLYEQYF. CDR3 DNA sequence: TGTGCCAGCAGCCGCCGCGAGGGAGGCCTATACGAGCAGTACTTC.

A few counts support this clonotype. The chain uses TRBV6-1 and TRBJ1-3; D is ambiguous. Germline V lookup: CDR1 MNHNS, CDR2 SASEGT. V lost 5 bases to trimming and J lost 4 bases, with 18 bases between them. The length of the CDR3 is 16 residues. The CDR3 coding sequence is TGTGCCAGCAGTCGGACGACGGTGGAACTAGGAAACACCATATATTTT. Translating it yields CASSRTTVELGNTIYF.

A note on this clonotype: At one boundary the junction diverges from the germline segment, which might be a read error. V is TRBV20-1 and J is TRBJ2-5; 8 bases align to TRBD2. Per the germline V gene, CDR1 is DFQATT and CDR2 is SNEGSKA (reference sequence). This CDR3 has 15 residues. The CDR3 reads CRASDPPGGRETQYF. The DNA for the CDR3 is TGCAGGGCTAGTGACCCCCCGGGAGGGCGGGAGACCCAGTACTTC.

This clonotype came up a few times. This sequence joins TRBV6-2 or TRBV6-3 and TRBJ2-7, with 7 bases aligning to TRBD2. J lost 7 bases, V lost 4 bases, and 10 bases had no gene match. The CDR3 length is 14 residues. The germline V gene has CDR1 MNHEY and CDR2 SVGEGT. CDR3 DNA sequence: TGTGCCAGCAGTTTAGCTAGCGGCCGGTGGGAGCAGTACTTC. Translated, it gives CASSLASGRWEQYF.

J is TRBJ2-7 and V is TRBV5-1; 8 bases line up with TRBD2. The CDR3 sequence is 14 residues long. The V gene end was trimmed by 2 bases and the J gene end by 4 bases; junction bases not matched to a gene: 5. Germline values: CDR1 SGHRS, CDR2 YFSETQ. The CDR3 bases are TGCGCCAGCAGCTTACAGCGGGAGATGTACGAGCAGTACTTC. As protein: CASSLQREMYEQYF.

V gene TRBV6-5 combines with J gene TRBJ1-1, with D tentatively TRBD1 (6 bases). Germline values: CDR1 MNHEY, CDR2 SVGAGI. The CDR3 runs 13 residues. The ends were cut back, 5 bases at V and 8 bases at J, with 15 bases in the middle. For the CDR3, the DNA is TGTGCCAGCAGTCTACCAATCACAGGGGAAGCTTTCTTT. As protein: CASSLPITGEAFF.

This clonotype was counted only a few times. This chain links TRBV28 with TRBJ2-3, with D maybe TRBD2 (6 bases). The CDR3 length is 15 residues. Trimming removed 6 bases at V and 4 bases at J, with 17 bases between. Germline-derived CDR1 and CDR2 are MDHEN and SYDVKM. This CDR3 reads CASSSGTPISDTQYF. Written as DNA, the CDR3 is TGTGCCAGCAGCTCCGGGACTCCGATCTCAGATACGCAGTATTTT.

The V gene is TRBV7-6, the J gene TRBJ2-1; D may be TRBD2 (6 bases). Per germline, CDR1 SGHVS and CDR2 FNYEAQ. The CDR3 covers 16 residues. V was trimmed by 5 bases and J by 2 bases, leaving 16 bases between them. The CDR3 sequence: CASSGRGGEAYNEQFF. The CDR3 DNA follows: TGTGCCAGCAGCGGTAGAGGCGGGGAGGCCTACAATGAGCAGTTCTTC.

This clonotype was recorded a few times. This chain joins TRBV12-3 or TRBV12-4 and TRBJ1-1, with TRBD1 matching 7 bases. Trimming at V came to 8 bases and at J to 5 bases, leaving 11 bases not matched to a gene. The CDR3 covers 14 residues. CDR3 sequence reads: CASLPRGMATEAFF. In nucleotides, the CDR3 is TGTGCCAGCCTCCCCAGGGGGATGGCAACTGAAGCTTTCTTT.

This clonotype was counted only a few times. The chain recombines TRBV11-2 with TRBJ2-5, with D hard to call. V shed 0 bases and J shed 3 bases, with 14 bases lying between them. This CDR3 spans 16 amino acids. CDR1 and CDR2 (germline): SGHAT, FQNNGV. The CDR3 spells CASSLELGSLEETQYF. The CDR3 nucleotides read TGTGCCAGCAGCTTAGAGTTAGGGTCTCTAGAAGAGACCCAGTACTTC.

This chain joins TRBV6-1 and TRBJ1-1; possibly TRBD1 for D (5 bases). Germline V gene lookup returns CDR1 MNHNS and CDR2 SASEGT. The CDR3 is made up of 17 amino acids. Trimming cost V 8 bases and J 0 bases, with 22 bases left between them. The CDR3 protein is CASRPEGKAAMNTEAFF. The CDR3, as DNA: TGTGCCAGCCGACCCGAGGGGAAGGCAGCAATGAACACTGAAGCTTTCTTT.

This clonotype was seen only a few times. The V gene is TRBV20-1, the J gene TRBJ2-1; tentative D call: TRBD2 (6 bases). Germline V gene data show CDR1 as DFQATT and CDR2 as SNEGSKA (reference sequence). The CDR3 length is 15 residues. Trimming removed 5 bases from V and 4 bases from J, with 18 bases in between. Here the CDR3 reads CSAEKTNGGYNEQFF. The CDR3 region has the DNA TGCAGTGCTGAGAAAACGAACGGGGGATACAATGAGCAGTTCTTC.

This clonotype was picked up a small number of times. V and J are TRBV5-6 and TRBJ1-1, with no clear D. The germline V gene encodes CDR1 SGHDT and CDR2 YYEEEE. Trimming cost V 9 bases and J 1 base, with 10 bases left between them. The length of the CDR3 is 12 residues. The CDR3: CATSDGNTEAFF. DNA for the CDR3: TGTGCCACCTCGGACGGGAACACTGAAGCTTTCTTT.

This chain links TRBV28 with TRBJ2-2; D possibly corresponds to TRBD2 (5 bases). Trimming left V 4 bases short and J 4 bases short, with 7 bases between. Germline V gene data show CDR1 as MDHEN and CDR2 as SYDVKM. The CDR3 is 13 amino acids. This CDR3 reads CASSSSSTGELFF. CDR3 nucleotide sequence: TGTGCCAGCAGTTCTAGCAGCACCGGGGAGCTGTTTTTT.

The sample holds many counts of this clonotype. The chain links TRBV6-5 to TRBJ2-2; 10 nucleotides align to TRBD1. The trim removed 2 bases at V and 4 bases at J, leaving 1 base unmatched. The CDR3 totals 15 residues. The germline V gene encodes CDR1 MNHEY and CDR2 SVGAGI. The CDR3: CASSYGTGATGELFF. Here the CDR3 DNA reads TGTGCCAGCAGTTACGGGACAGGGGCCACCGGGGAGCTGTTTTTT.

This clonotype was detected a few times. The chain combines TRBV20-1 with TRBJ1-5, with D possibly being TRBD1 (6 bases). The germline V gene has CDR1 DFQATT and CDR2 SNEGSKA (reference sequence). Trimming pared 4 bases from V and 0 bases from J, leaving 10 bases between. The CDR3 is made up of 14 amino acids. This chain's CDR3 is CSAKGGYSNQPQHF. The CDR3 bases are TGCAGTGCTAAGGGGGGGTATAGCAATCAGCCCCAGCATTTT.

Here the CDR3 reads CASSLVPNMNTEAFF. The DNA for the CDR3 is TGTGCCAGCAGCTTAGTGCCGAACATGAACACTGAAGCTTTCTTT. The V and J genes are TRBV7-9 and TRBJ1-1; D unclear. The germline CDR1 and CDR2 sequences are SEHNR and FQNEAQ (reference sequence). This CDR3 spans 15 amino acids. Between the trimmed V and J ends, which lost 1 base and 0 bases, there was a span of 9 bases.